This T cell receptor (beta chain) was observed in a study of T cell responses to AZD1222 COVID-19 vaccine. Assay used: immunoSEQ multiplex PCR; TCRdb lists only in-frame clones, some missing. This sample has about 140,000 clones, with roughly 92% found just once. Germline CDR1 and CDR2: SGHKS and YYEKEE (reference sequence). CDR3 length: 15 residues. With 1 base removed from V and 5 bases from J, the gap between germline ends came to 13 bases. This clonotype originated in an adult who received the AZD1222 COVID-19 vaccine. This material consisted of peripheral blood, taken 28 days after the second AZD1222 dose. The chain is built from TRBV5-5 and TRBJ1-5; D not certain. CDR3 protein: CASSLFLEIHQPQHF. CDR3 bases: TGTGCCAGCAGCTTGTTTTTGGAAATTCATCAGCCCCAGCATTTT. Filled out from reference TRBV5-5 and TRBJ1-5, the complete variable domain reads DAGVTQSPTHLIKTRGQQVTLRCSPISGHKSVSWYQQVLGQGPQFIFQYYEKEERGRGNFPDRFSARQFPNYSSELNVNALLLGDSALYLCASSLFLEIHQPQHFGDGTRLSIL.